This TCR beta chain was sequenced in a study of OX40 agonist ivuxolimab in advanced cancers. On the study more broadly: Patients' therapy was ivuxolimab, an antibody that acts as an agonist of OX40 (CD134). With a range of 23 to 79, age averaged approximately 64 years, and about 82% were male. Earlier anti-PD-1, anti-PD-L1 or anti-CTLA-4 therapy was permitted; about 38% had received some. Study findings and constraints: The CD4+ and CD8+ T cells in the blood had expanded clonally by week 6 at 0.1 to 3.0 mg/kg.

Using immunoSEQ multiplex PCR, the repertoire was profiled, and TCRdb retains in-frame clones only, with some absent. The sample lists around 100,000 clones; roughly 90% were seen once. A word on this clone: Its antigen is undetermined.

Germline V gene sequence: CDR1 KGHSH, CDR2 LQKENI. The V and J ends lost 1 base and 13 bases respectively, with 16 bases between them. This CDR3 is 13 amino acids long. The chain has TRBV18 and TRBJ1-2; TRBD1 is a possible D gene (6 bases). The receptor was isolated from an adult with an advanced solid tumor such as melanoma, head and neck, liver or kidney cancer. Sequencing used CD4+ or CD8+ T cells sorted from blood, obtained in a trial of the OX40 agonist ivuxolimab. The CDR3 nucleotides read TGTGCCAGCTCACCACTTCGGGACATAAGCTCCACCTTC. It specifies CASSPLRDISSTF.